The T cell receptor beta chain under discussion was sequenced for a study of blood T cell repertoires in COVID-19. Sequenced by immunoSEQ multiplex PCR; TCRdb stores in-frame clones only, minus some. This sample carries roughly 500,000 clones, 85% to 90% of them seen once, and the ten largest clones take over 0.7%. The TCR sequence derives from a man aged 18-30 years with COVID-19, enrolled during active disease. The sample taken for sequencing was peripheral blood.

This CDR3 reads CASTHSAGPSYEQYF. The CDR3 DNA sequence: TGTGCCAGCACCCACTCGGCAGGGCCCTCCTACGAGCAGTACTTC. The rearrangement links TRBV7-6 to TRBJ2-7; TRBD1 is a possible D gene (5 bases). Trimming took off 7 bases at V and 0 bases at J, with 16 bases between the two ends. This CDR3 is 15 amino acids long. CDR1 and CDR2 from the germline V gene are SGHVS and FNYEAQ.